These T cell receptor beta chains were read from a single sample in a study of metastatic and nonmetastatic thyroid tumors. TCRdb called clones again from the PCR reads with MiXCR. The sample lists 25,000 to 35,000 clones; around 4% were seen once. Sequenced: blood. Every receptor here comes from a female donor with papillary thyroid cancer or a benign thyroid nodule (not recorded which). Some clones in this sample may be carry-over from other donors' samples. CDR3s include the opening cysteine and the closing phenylalanine or tryptophan. Fields, in order: CDR3 protein, J gene, V gene.

CAIGRLPLDHEQFF	TRBJ2-1	TRBV4-1
CASSFTGAGTEAFF	TRBJ1-1	TRBV7-9
CASSQPGCSGSTEAFF	TRBJ1-1	TRBV6-1
CASRSRQGFDGELFF	TRBJ2-2	TRBV12-3/TRBV12-4
CASSSPGQGAYEQYF	TRBJ2-7	TRBV6-1
CASSVRGIRTVPYEQYF	TRBJ2-7	TRBV27
CASSPAGLANTGELFF	TRBJ2-2	TRBV18
CASSVSGTTGELFF	TRBJ2-2	TRBV7-7
CASSLDVLETQYF	TRBJ2-5	TRBV5-1
CASSRGWNTEAFF	TRBJ1-1	TRBV14
CASRLGASGANVLTF	TRBJ2-6	TRBV6-2/TRBV6-3
CASSQERGGVTEAFF	TRBJ1-1	TRBV18
CASSYYLARNEQFF	TRBJ2-1	TRBV6-9
CASGVAAASTDTQYF	TRBJ2-3	TRBV6-1
CSAGGGRAQRPENEQFF	TRBJ2-1	TRBV20-1
CASSSLQETQYF	TRBJ2-5	TRBV6-2/TRBV6-3
CSARALGTGQETQYF	TRBJ2-5	TRBV20-1
CASSLVGETQYF	TRBJ2-5	TRBV5-4
CASSGGIRTDTQYF	TRBJ2-3	TRBV6-1
CASRPPGLTGGYTF	TRBJ1-2	TRBV2
CASSYGENTEAFF	TRBJ1-1	TRBV6-5
CASSIGRMGNSPLHF	TRBJ1-6	TRBV19
CSARVTGSTDTQYF	TRBJ2-3	TRBV20-1
CASSVAGLSNTEAFF	TRBJ1-1	TRBV9
CASSEVPGGGSGANVLTF	TRBJ2-6	TRBV6-4
CASSLGQGPSPLTEAFF	TRBJ1-1	TRBV5-6
CSVEGPGGAETQYF	TRBJ2-5	TRBV29-1
CASSSIVGASSDNEQFF	TRBJ2-1	TRBV28
CASSRAGPTGELFF	TRBJ2-2	TRBV27
CASNDIAFLGYGYTF	TRBJ1-2	TRBV2
CASSFGGRVTWSDEQFF	TRBJ2-1	TRBV27
CAWRAGGRTGELFF	TRBJ2-2	TRBV30
CASSLFGTSGRSYEQYF	TRBJ2-7	TRBV28
CASSARTGGDEKLFF	TRBJ1-4	TRBV27
CASSPTVQAGHEQFF	TRBJ2-1	TRBV7-3
CASSVSGAVDTQYF	TRBJ2-3	TRBV9
CASSYLSGGKNEQFF	TRBJ2-1	TRBV6-2/TRBV6-3
CASRGLAGVKSYNEQFF	TRBJ2-1	TRBV7-9
CASSQTGTSGSHYNEQFF	TRBJ2-1	TRBV3-1
CATSDPDSGSYNEQFF	TRBJ2-1	TRBV24-1
CASSLALAGAGELFF	TRBJ2-2	TRBV7-7
CSARDLDGGEQYF	TRBJ2-7	TRBV20-1
CASSLGQGGSRNIQYF	TRBJ2-4	TRBV28
CSVVAGRNTEAFF	TRBJ1-1	TRBV29-1
CASSQVGGGFSEQFF	TRBJ2-1	TRBV4-2
CASIGGAYNEQFF	TRBJ2-1	TRBV6-2/TRBV6-3
CASSLVGSQNIQYF	TRBJ2-4	TRBV5-1
CASIYSKAGELFF	TRBJ2-2	TRBV6-5
CASSEGASGRGETQYF	TRBJ2-5	TRBV10-1
CASSRTGGFETQYF	TRBJ2-5	TRBV7-3
CASSPGTGTFGYTF	TRBJ1-2	TRBV19
CASSYRVRPDNSPLHF	TRBJ1-6	TRBV6-5
CASSQGASTDTQYF	TRBJ2-3	TRBV6-4
CASSLVGSSYNEQFF	TRBJ2-1	TRBV5-1
CASSLDGQGNSPLHF	TRBJ1-6	TRBV5-1
CASSLSQGGLSGANVLTF	TRBJ2-6	TRBV7-9
CASSSPTGGLSYEQYF	TRBJ2-7	TRBV6-1